The 11 T cell receptor beta chains given below trace back to one sample, sequenced in a study of CD8+ T cells in alopecia areata. Following extraction, RNA underwent reverse transcription to cDNA, which served as the sequencing template. Profiling relied on immunoSEQ multiplex PCR, and the TCRdb table lists in-frame clones only, not all of them. Of 150,000 or so clones in the sample, roughly 50% were seen once. Input material: CD4+ T cells sorted from blood. The receptors stem from a human donor in good health.

The chain carries TRBV29-1 and TRBJ1-1, with D tentatively TRBD1 (5 bases). Trimming shortened V by 7 bases and J by 4 bases, and 10 bases separated the two germline ends. Germline CDR1 is SQVTM and CDR2 is ANQGSEA. The CDR3 spans 11 residues. The DNA for the CDR3 is TGCAGCGGGCGGCAGGGCACTGAAGCTTTCTTT. The encoded protein is CSGRQGTEAFF.

This clone came up a few times. The V call is TRBV29-1, the J call TRBJ2-3, with TRBD2 identical over 8 bases. The CDR3 contains 15 residues. The V gene's germline CDR1 is SQVTM and CDR2 ANQGSEA. Trimming at V came to 2 bases and at J to 4 bases, leaving 8 bases not matched to a gene. CDR3: CSVEKGGRSPDTQYF. The CDR3 nucleotides read TGCAGCGTTGAAAAGGGCGGGAGGTCCCCAGATACGCAGTATTTT.

This clone was detected a few times. This chain joins TRBV30 and TRBJ2-2; no definite D call. Germline CDR1 GTSNPN, CDR2 SVGIG (reference sequence). The CDR3 runs 16 residues. Trimming stripped 0 bases from V and 0 bases from J, with 11 bases between. The CDR3 sequence: CAWSVLSYTNTGELFF. For the CDR3, the DNA is TGTGCCTGGAGTGTACTTTCCTACACGAACACCGGGGAGCTGTTTTTT.

This chain joins TRBV30 and TRBJ1-5, with TRBD1 matching 8 bases. The trim removed 2 bases at V and 0 bases at J, leaving 6 bases unmatched. This CDR3 contains 16 residues. CDR1 GTSNPN and CDR2 SVGIG come from the germline V gene (reference sequence). The CDR3 loop reads CAWSSYRGSSNQPQHF. As DNA, the CDR3 is TGTGCCTGGAGTTCCTACAGGGGGAGTAGCAATCAGCCCCAGCATTTT.

This clone was picked up one time. The V call is TRBV6-6, the J call TRBJ2-1, with D perhaps being TRBD1 or TRBD2 (6 bases each). Trimming removed 7 bases at V and 7 bases at J, with 17 bases between. This CDR3 region has 14 residues. Germline V gene sequence: CDR1 MNHNY, CDR2 SVGAGI (reference sequence). DNA for the CDR3: TGTGCCAGCACTCTACGGGGGCCAGTGAATGAGCAGTTCTTC. Translating it yields CASTLRGPVNEQFF.

This rearrangement joins TRBV7-2 to TRBJ1-5, with D unresolved. Trimming removed 5 bases from V and 9 bases from J, with 11 bases in between. This CDR3 is 12 amino acids long. Per germline, CDR1 SGHTA and CDR2 FQGNSA. The CDR3 region is CASSPPERPQHF. The CDR3 DNA follows: TGTGCCAGCAGCCCACCGGAGCGGCCCCAGCATTTT.

There are a few counts of this clone. The genes are TRBV18 and TRBJ2-7, with D tentatively TRBD2 (6 bases). CDR1 KGHSH and CDR2 LQKENI come from the germline V gene. V was trimmed by 6 bases and J by 0 bases, leaving 12 bases between them. The CDR3 contains 14 residues. CDR3 DNA sequence: TGTGCCAGCTCCCTCCAGGGACTCTCCTACGAGCAGTACTTC. Encoded protein: CASSLQGLSYEQYF.

The rearrangement uses TRBV25-1 and TRBJ2-5, with unresolved D. The length of the CDR3 is 14 residues. V was pared by 5 bases and J by 1 base, with 11 bases between. Germline V gene lookup returns CDR1 MGHDK and CDR2 SYGVNS. DNA of the CDR3: TGTGCCAGCAGTCCATTCGACTCCCAAGAGACCCAGTACTTC. Translation gives CASSPFDSQETQYF.

This clone was counted between two and nine times. Additional DNA sequences in this sample encode the identical CDR3. The chain is built from TRBV29-1 and TRBJ2-5; D gene ambiguous. The germline CDR1 and CDR2 sequences are SQVTM and ANQGSEA. Trimming took 6 bases from V and 2 from J, leaving 4 bases between them. The CDR3 consists of 10 residues. The CDR3 DNA is TGCAGCGTGGGGCAAGAGACCCAGTACTTC. Its protein is CSVGQETQYF.

The rearrangement joins TRBV7-9 to TRBJ2-1, with unresolved D. Trimming pared 3 bases from V and 6 bases from J, leaving 3 bases between. The CDR3 consists of 11 residues. Germline CDR1 reads SEHNR; CDR2 reads FQNEAQ (reference sequence). In DNA, the CDR3 is TGTGCCAGCAGCTTTCTCAATGAGCAGTTCTTC. It yields the protein CASSFLNEQFF. The full variable domain, in which reference TRBV7-9 and TRBJ2-1 provide the parts outside the CDR3, is DTGVSQNPRHKITKRGQNVTFRCDPISEHNRLYWYRQTLGQGPEFLTYFQNEAQLEKSRLLSDRFSAERPKGSFSTLEIQRTEQGDSAMYLCASSFLNEQFFGPGTRLTVL.

The V and J genes are TRBV9 and TRBJ2-7; D not resolved. Germline CDR1 is SGDLS and CDR2 is YYNGEE. The ends were cut back, 0 bases at V and 0 bases at J, with 16 bases in the middle. CDR3 length equals 17 residues. In nucleotides, the CDR3 is TGTGCCAGCAGCGTAGTGCCCCCTCGTACGAACTCCTACGAGCAGTACTTC. Protein: CASSVVPPRTNSYEQYF.